Below, one TCR beta chain is given with its context. Unmatched junction bases numbered 6, after V lost 1 base and J lost 3 bases. Per germline, CDR1 SGHAT and CDR2 FQNNGV. The CDR3 is 16 amino acids. The data belong to a study of blood T cell repertoires in COVID-19. Study details: The study drew acute and convalescent COVID-19 samples from the United States, Italy and Spain. T cells, B-cell-depleted T cells, or PBMCs provided the cDNA or gDNA that served as material.

Assay: immunoSEQ multiplex PCR; the TCRdb copy retains only in-frame clones and omits some. This table has around 470,000 clones, less than 95% appearing once. Adults between roughly 18 and 90 years of age took part from about two dozen US areas. Cohorts were based on clinical histories the participants reported. This sequence was found in a man aged 18-30 years who had recovered from COVID-19. The J gene is TRBJ1-3, the V gene TRBV11-2; TRBD1 matches 7 bases. What was sequenced was PBMCs or T cells enriched from blood (not recorded which). This CDR3 reads CASSLGGQKVGNTIYF. For the CDR3, the DNA is TGTGCCAGCAGCTTAGGGGGACAGAAGGTTGGAAACACCATATATTTT.